This TCR beta chain was identified in a study of CD8 T cells in ankylosing spondylitis. General observations from the study: There was reportedly significant enrichment of clones that were disease-linked in matched ankylosing spondylitis synovial fluid. What seemed typical of ankylosing spondylitis blood was a TCR beta motif built from roughly eight highly homologous variants.

There are 15 residues in the CDR3. V lost 5 bases, J lost 3 bases, and 11 bases lay in between. In germline, CDR1 is WNHNN, CDR2 SYGVQD (reference sequence). In its sample, this clonotype was seen a few times. The antigen is not known. Using quantitative 5'-RACE with molecular barcodes, the authors made TCR beta libraries. TCRdb re-called the 5' RACE reads with MiXCR, one entry per CDR3 protein. The sample lists tens of thousands of distinct CDR3 sequences, under 3% seen once, with approximately 8.1% in the top ten. The source of this sequence is a female donor with ankylosing spondylitis or in good health (not recorded which). Material for sequencing was blood, either unsorted or a sorted T cell fraction (not recorded which). The chain combines TRBV10-1 with TRBJ1-6; no clear D. CDR3 residues: CASSQVSRYNSPLHF. CDR3 nucleotide sequence: TGCGCCAGCAGTCAGGTGTCCCGCTATAATTCACCCCTCCACTTT.